The clone carrying this T cell receptor beta chain was counted between two and nine times. This sample is drawn from a study of blood T cell repertoires in COVID-19. Study information: Donors in the United States, Italy and Spain gave samples during acute or convalescent COVID-19. PBMCs, B-cell-depleted T cells, or T cells provided the cDNA or gDNA that made up the material.

Membership in each cohort depended on participant-reported clinical history. TCRdb's table, derived via immunoSEQ multiplex PCR, lists solely in-frame clones and lacks some. This table has 200,000 to 250,000 clones, over 75% appearing once. This receptor was taken from a middle-aged man who had recovered from COVID-19. The sample was PBMCs or T cells enriched from blood (not recorded which).

The CDR3 nucleotides are TGTGCCTGGAGTGGGCAGGGAGGGGGCACTGAAGCTTTCTTT. This sequence encodes CAWSGQGGGTEAFF. V usage is TRBV30 and J usage is TRBJ1-1, with D tentatively TRBD1 (6 bases). CDR1 and CDR2 (germline): GTSNPN, SVGIG (reference sequence). Trimming took off 1 base at V and 4 bases at J, with 13 bases between the two ends. The CDR3 runs to 14 residues.